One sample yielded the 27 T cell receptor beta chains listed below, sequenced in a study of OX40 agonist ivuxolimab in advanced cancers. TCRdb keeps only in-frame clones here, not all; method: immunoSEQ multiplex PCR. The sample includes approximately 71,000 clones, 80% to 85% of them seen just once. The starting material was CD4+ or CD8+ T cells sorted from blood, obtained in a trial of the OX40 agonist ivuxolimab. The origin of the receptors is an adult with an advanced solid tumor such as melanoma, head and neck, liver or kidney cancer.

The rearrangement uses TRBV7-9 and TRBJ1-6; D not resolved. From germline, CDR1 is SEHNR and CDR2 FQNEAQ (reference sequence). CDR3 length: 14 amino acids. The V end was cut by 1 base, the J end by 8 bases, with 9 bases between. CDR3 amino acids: CASSLGTPHSPLHF. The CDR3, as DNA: TGTGCCAGCAGCTTAGGGACGCCGCATTCACCCCTCCACTTT. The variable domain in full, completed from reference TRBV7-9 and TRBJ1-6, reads DTGVSQNPRHKITKRGQNVTFRCDPISEHNRLYWYRQTLGQGPEFLTYFQNEAQLEKSRLLSDRFSAERPKGSFSTLEIQRTEQGDSAMYLCASSLGTPHSPLHFGNGTRLTVT.

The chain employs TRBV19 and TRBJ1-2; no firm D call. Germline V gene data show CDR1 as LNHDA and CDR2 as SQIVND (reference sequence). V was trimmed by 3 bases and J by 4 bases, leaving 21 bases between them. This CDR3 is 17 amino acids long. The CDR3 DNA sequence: TGTGCCAGTAGTATGGACGGTTCCTTCTTCCTTGGCTATGGCTACACCTTC. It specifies CASSMDGSFFLGYGYTF.

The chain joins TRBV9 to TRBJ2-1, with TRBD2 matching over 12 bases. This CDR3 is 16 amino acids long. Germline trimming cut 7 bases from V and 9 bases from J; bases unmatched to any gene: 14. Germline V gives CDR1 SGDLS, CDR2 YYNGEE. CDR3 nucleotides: TGTGCCAGCGGCGCTAGCGGGAGGGCCCATATGAGTGAGCAGTTCTTC. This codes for CASGASGRAHMSEQFF.

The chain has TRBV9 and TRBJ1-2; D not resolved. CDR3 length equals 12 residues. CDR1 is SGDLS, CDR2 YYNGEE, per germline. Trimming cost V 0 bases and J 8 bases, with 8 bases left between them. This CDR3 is CASSVGPRGYTF. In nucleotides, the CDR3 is TGTGCCAGCAGCGTAGGACCGAGGGGCTACACCTTC. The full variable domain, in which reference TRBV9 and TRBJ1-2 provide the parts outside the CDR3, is DSGVTQTPKHLITATGQRVTLRCSPRSGDLSVYWYQQSLDQGLQFLIQYYNGEERAKGNILERFSAQQFPDLHSELNLSSLELGDSALYFCASSVGPRGYTFGSGTRLTVV.

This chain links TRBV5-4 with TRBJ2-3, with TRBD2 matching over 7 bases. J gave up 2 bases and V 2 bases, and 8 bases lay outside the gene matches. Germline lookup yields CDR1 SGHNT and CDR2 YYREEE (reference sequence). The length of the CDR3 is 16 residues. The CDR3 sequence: CASSFPPRGDTDTQYF. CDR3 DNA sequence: TGTGCCAGCAGCTTTCCCCCCCGGGGGGACACAGATACGCAGTATTTT.

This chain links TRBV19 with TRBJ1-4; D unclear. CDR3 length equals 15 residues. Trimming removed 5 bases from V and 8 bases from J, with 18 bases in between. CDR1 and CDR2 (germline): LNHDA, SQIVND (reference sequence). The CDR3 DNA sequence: TGTGCCAGTAGTCCCCCGGGCCAGAGGGCCGAAAAACTGTTTTTT. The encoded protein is CASSPPGQRAEKLFF.

CDR3 amino acids: CASSPNAKILETQYF. CDR3 nucleotide sequence: TGTGCCAGCAGCCCGAATGCGAAAATTCTCGAGACCCAGTACTTC. This rearrangement joins TRBV7-9 to TRBJ2-5; D uncertain. This CDR3 comprises 15 residues. V dropped 5 bases and J dropped 5 bases, with 18 bases sitting between them. The germline CDR1 and CDR2 sequences are SEHNR and FQNEAQ (reference sequence).

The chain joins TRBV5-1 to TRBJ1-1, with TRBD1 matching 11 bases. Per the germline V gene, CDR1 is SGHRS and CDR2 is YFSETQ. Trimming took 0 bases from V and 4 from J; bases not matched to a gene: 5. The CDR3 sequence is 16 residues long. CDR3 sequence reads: CASSLVAGTGGTEAFF. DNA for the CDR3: TGCGCCAGCAGCTTGGTGGCCGGGACAGGGGGCACTGAAGCTTTCTTT.

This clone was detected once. The CDR3 loop reads CASSLEGTENQPQHF. The CDR3 DNA is TGCGCCAGCAGCTTGGAGGGGACAGAGAATCAGCCCCAGCATTTT. The chain links TRBV5-1 to TRBJ1-5, with 7 bases aligning to TRBD1. Germline trimming cut 0 bases from V and 4 bases from J; bases unmatched to any gene: 4. CDR1 and CDR2 from the germline V gene are SGHRS and YFSETQ. The CDR3 is made up of 15 amino acids.

The CDR3 DNA reads as TGTGCCAGCAGTGAAAGTTCGGTCTATGGCTACACCTTC. It translates to CASSESSVYGYTF. V and J are TRBV6-1 and TRBJ1-2; D not certain. The CDR3 is made up of 13 amino acids. V lost 2 bases and J 4 bases, leaving 8 bases between the germline ends. Germline V gene sequence: CDR1 MNHNS, CDR2 SASEGT.

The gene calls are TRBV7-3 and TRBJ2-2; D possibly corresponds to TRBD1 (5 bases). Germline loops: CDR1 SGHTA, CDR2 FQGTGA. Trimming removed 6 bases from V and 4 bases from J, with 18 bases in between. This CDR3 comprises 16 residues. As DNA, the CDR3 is TGTGCCAGCAGTAAAGGGGCTCAGGGCGGCACCGGGGAGCTGTTTTTT. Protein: CASSKGAQGGTGELFF.

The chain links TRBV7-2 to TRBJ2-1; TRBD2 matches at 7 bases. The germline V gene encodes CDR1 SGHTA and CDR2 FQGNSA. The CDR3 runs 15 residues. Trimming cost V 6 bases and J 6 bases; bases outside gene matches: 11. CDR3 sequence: CASSWTGRGGNEQFF. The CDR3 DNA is TGTGCCAGCAGTTGGACGGGGAGGGGTGGCAATGAGCAGTTCTTC.

The CDR3 nucleotides are TGTGCCAGCAGCCTATCACCCCCCACGCGGGAGAGGGCCGGGGAGCTGTTTTTT. This translates into CASSLSPPTRERAGELFF. V usage is TRBV7-2 and J usage is TRBJ2-2, with 7 bases aligning to TRBD2. Germline trimming cut 5 bases from V and 6 bases from J; bases unmatched to any gene: 18. This CDR3 region has 18 residues. The V gene's germline CDR1 is SGHTA and CDR2 FQGNSA.

The CDR3 DNA reads as TGTGCCAGCAGCTCCGTCCGGACGGGCATTGTGGTCCAGTACTTC. Its translation: CASSSVRTGIVVQYF. V and J are TRBV7-9 and TRBJ2-5; no clear D gene. V was cut by 4 bases and J by 10 bases, with 22 bases left in between. Germline CDR1 reads SEHNR; CDR2 reads FQNEAQ (reference sequence). The CDR3 loop spans 15 amino acids.

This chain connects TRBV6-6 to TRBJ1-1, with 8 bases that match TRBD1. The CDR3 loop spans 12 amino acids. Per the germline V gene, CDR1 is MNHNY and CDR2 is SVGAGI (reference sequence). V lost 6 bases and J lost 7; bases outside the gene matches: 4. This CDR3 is CASRRQGIEAFF. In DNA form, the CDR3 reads TGTGCCAGCAGACGACAGGGGATTGAAGCTTTCTTT.

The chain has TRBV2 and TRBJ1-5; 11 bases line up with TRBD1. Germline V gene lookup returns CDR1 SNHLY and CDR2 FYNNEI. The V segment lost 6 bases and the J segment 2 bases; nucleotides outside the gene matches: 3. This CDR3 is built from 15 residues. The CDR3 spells CASSEGQGGNQPQHF. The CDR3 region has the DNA TGTGCCAGCAGCGAGGGACAGGGGGGCAATCAGCCCCAGCATTTT. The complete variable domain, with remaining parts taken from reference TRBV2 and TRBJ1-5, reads EPEVTQTPSHQVTQMGQEVILRCVPISNHLYFYWYRQILGQKVEFLVSFYNNEISEKSEIFDDQFSVERPDGSNFTLKIRSTKLEDSAMYFCASSEGQGGNQPQHFGDGTRLSIL.

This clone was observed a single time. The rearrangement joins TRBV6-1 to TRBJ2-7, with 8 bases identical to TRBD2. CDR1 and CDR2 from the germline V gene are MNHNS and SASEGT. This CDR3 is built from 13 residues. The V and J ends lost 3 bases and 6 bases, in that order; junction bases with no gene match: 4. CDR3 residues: CASSDGGVSEQYV. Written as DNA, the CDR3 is TGTGCCAGCAGTGACGGGGGGGTGAGCGAGCAGTACGTC.

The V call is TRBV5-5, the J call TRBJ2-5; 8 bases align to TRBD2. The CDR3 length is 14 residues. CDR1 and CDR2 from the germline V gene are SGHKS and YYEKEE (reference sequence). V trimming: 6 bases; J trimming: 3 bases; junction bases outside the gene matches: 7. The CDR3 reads CASKRSLAEETQYF. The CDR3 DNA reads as TGTGCCAGCAAACGGTCACTAGCGGAAGAGACCCAGTACTTC.

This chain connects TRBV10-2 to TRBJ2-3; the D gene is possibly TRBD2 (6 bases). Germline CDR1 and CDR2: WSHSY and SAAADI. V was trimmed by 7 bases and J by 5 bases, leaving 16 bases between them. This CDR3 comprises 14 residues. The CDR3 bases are TGCGCCAGCACCGAGGGCGGGGCGGTAGATACGCAGTATTTT. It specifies CASTEGGAVDTQYF.

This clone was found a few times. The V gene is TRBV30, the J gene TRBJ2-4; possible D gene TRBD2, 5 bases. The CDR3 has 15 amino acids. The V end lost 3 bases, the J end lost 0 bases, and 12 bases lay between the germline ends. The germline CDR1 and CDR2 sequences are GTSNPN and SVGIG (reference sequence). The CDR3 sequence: CAWRIANLAKNIQYF. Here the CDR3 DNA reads TGTGCCTGGAGGATAGCGAATCTAGCCAAAAACATTCAGTACTTC.

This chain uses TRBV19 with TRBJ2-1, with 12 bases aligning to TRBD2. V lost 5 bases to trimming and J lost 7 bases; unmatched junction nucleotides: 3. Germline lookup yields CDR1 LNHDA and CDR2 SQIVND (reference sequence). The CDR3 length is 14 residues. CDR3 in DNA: TGTGCCAGTAGTCCGGGACTAGCGGGTAATGAGCAGTTCTTC. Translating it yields CASSPGLAGNEQFF.

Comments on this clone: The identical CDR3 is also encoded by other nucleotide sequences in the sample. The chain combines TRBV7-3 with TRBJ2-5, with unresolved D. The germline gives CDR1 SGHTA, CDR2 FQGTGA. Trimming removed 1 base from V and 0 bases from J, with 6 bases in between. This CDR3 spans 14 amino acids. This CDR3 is CASSLSGYQETQYF. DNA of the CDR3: TGTGCCAGCAGCTTAAGTGGTTACCAAGAGACCCAGTACTTC. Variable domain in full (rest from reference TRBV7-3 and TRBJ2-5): GAGVSQTPSNKVTEKGKYVELRCDPISGHTALYWYRQSLGQGPEFLIYFQGTGAADDSGLPNDRFFAVRPEGSVSTLKIQRTERGDSAVYLCASSLSGYQETQYFGPGTRLLVL.

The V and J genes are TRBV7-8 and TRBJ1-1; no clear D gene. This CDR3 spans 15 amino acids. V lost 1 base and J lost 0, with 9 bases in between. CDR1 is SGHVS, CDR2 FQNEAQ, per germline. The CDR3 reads CASSLDSNMNTEAFF. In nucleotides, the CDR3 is TGTGCCAGCAGCTTAGATTCTAATATGAACACTGAAGCTTTCTTT.

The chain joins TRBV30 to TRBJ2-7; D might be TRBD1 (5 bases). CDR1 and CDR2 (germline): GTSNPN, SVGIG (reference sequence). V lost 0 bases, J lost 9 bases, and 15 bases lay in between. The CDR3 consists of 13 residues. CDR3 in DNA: TGTGCCTGGAGTGTATGGGGCGCAGACGGGCAGTACTTC. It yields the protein CAWSVWGADGQYF.

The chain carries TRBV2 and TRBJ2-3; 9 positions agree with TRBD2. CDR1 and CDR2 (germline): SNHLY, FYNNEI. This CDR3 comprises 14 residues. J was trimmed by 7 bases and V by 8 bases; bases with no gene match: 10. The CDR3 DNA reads TGTGCCAGCGGAGGAGAGCGGGGGGTATATACGCAGTATTTT. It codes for CASGGERGVYTQYF.

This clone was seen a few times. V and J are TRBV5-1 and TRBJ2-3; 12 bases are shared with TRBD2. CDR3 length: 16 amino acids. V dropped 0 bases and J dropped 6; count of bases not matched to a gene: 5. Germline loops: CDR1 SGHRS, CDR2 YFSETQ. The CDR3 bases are TGCGCCAGCAGCTTGGCGACTAGCGGGGGCGAGGATACGCAGTATTTT. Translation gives CASSLATSGGEDTQYF.

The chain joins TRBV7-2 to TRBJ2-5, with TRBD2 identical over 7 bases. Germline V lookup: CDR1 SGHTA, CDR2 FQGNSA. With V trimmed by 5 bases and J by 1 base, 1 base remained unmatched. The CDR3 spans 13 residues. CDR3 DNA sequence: TGTGCCAGCAGCCGGACTAGCCAAGAGACCCAGTACTTC. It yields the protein CASSRTSQETQYF. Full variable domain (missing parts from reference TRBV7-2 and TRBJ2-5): GAGVSQSPSNKVTEKGKDVELRCDPISGHTALYWYRQSLGQGLEFLIYFQGNSAPDKSGLPSDRFSAERTGGSVSTLTIQRTQQEDSAVYLCASSRTSQETQYFGPGTRLLVL.